This T cell receptor (beta chain) was profiled in a study of shared clonotypes between healthy human individuals. General observations from the study: Roughly 5% of naive CD4 clonotypes were shared across a few donors.

Turning to this clone: The antigen is undetermined.

Generated by immunoSEQ multiplex PCR, the TCRdb table keeps only in-frame clones and is missing some. The sample contains around 1.6 million clones, around 98% of which appear only once. Germline V gene data show CDR1 as SGHTA and CDR2 as FQGNSA. The CDR3 covers 14 residues. The V end was cut by 5 bases, the J end by 5 bases, with 12 bases between. The sequencing sample was made of naive CD4+ T cells sorted from blood. As for subset: CD45RA+ positively selected. The receptor comes from a man between 25 and 39 years old in good health. The chain combines TRBV7-2 with TRBJ2-2; D gene uncertain. The CDR3 sequence is CASSVARGTGELFF. The CDR3 bases are TGTGCCAGCAGCGTGGCGCGCGGTACCGGGGAGCTGTTTTTT. The variable domain in full, with the rest retrieved from reference TRBV7-2 and TRBJ2-2, is GAGVSQSPSNKVTEKGKDVELRCDPISGHTALYWYRQSLGQGLEFLIYFQGNSAPDKSGLPSDRFSAERTGGSVSTLTIQRTQQEDSAVYLCASSVARGTGELFFGEGSRLTVL.